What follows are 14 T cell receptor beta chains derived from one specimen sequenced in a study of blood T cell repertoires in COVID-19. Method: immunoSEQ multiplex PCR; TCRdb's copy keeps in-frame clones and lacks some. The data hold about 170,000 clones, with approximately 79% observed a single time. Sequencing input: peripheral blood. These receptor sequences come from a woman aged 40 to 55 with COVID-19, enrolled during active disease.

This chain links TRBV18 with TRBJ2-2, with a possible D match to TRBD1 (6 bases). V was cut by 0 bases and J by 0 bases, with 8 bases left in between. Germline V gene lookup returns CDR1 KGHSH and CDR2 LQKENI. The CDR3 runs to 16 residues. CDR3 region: CASSPPAGANTGELFF. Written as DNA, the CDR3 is TGTGCCAGCTCACCACCGGCAGGGGCGAACACCGGGGAGCTGTTTTTT.

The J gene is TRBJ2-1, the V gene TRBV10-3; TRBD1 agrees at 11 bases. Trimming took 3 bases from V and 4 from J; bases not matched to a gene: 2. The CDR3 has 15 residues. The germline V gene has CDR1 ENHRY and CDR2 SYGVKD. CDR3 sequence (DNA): TGTGCCATCAGTGAAGGGACAGGGGGGTACAATGAGCAGTTCTTC. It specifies CAISEGTGGYNEQFF.

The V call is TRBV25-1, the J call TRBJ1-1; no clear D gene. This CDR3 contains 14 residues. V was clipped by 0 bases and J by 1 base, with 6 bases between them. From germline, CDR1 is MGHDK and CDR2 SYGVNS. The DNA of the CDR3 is TGTGCCAGCAGTGAATACACGGGGAACACTGAAGCTTTCTTT. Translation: CASSEYTGNTEAFF.

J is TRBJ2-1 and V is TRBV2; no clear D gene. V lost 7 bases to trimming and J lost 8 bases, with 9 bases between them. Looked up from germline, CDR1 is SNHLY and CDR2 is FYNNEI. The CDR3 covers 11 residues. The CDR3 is CASIGFDEQFF. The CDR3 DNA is TGTGCCAGCATCGGGTTCGATGAGCAGTTCTTC.

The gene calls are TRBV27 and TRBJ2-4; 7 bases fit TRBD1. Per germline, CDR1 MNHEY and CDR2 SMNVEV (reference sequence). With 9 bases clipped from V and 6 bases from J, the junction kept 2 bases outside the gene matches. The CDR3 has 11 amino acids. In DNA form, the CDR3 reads TGTGCCAGTAGACAGGGAAACATTCAGTACTTC. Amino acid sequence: CASRQGNIQYF.

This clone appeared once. Written as DNA, the CDR3 is TGTGCCAGCAGCAAAGTATGGACAGCATGCGAGCAGTACGTC. Translated: CASSKVWTACEQYV. The rearrangement links TRBV21-1 to TRBJ2-7; the DNA was not used to check the table's D call, TRBD1. TRBV21-1 is a pseudogene. The CDR3 is 14 residues long.

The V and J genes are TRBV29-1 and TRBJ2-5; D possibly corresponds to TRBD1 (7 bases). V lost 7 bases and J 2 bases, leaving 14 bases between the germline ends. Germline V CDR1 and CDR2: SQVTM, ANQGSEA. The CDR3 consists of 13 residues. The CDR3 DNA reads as TGCAGCGGAGGCGGGACAGCTCAAGAGACCCAGTACTTC. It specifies CSGGGTAQETQYF.

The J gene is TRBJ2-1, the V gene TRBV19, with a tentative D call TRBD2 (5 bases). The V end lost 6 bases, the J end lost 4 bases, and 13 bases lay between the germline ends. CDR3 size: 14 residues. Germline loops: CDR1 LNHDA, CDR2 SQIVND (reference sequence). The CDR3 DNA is TGTGCCAGTAGCTTCGGGATATCATACAATGAGCAGTTCTTC. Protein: CASSFGISYNEQFF.

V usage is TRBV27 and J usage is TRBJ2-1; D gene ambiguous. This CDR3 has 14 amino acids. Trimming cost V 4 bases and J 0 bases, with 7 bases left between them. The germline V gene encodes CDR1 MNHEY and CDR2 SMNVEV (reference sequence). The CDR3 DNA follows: TGTGCCAGCAGTTCGATTAGCTCCTACAATGAGCAGTTCTTC. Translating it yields CASSSISSYNEQFF.

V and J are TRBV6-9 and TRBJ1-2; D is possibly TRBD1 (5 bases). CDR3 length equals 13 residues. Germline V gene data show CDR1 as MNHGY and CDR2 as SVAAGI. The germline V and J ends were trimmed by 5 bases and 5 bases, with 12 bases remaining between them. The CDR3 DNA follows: TGTGCCAGCAGTCCCTTGGGGGGATATGGCTACACCTTC. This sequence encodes CASSPLGGYGYTF.

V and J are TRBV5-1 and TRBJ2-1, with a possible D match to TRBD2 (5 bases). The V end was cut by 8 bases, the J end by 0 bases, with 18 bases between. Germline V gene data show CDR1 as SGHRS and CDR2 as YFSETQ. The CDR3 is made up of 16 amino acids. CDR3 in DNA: TGCGCCAGTCAGCTTGTTCCGGGGAGCTCCTACAATGAGCAGTTCTTC. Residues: CASQLVPGSSYNEQFF.

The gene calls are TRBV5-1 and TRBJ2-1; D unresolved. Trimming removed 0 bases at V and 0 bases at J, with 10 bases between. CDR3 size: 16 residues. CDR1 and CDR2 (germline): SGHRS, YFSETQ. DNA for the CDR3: TGCGCCAGCAGCTTGGCCCCTTTCGGCTCCTACAATGAGCAGTTCTTC. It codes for CASSLAPFGSYNEQFF. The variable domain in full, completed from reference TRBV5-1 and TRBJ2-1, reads KAGVTQTPRYLIKTRGQQVTLSCSPISGHRSVSWYQQTPGQGLQFLFEYFSETQRNKGNFPGRFSGRQFSNSRSEMNVSTLELGDSALYLCASSLAPFGSYNEQFFGPGTRLTVL.

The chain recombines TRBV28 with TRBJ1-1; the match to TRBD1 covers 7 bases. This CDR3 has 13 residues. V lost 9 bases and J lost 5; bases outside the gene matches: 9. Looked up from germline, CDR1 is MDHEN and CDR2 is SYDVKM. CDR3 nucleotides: TGTGCCAGTAACAAAGGGGGCAGTACTGAAGCTTTCTTT. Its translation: CASNKGGSTEAFF.

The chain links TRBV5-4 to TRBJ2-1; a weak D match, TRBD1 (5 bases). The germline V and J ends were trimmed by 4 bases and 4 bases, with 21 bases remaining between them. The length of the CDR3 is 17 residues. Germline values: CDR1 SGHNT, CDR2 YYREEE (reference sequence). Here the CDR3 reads CASSLPPLGHFYNEQFF. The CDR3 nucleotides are TGTGCCAGCAGCCTCCCACCGCTCGGACACTTTTACAATGAGCAGTTCTTC.